In this sample, the clone carrying this T cell receptor (beta chain) turned up many times. Antigen specificity is unknown. As for time point: sample taken at primary tumor resection. Tumor, nontumor lung or frozen PBMC supplied whole RNA that was sequenced unsorted. Germline lookup yields CDR1 SGHAT and CDR2 FQNNGV. Trimming removed 1 base from V and 6 bases from J; junction bases left unmatched: 3. CDR3 length: 15 residues. This specimen belongs to a study of spatial heterogeneity in lung cancer. The overall study: Raw sequencing reads included, on average, more than eight appearances of each unique TCR and UMI combination.

Carried by each TCR cDNA molecule was a unique molecular identifier. TCRdb itself ran the 5' RACE reads through MiXCR, one entry per CDR3 protein. The sample carries 15,000 or so distinct CDR3 sequences, under 6.5% recorded once. Regarding the study as a whole: Expanded alpha and beta TCR counts within tumors tracked tumor mutation counts.

This sequence was found in a male donor with early-stage non-small cell lung cancer. This chain uses TRBV11-2 with TRBJ2-1, with 10 nucleotides matching TRBD2. Sequenced material: lung tumor tissue, taken at surgery. CDR3 loop: CASSLGASGSNEQFF. The DNA for the CDR3 is TGTGCCAGCAGCTTAGGGGCTAGCGGGAGCAATGAGCAGTTCTTC. Drawing the rest from reference TRBV11-2 and TRBJ2-1, the complete variable domain is EAGVAQSPRYKIIEKRQSVAFWCNPISGHATLYWYQQILGQGPKLLIQFQNNGVVDDSQLPKDRFSAERLKGVDSTLKIQPAKLEDSAVYLCASSLGASGSNEQFFGPGTRLTVL.